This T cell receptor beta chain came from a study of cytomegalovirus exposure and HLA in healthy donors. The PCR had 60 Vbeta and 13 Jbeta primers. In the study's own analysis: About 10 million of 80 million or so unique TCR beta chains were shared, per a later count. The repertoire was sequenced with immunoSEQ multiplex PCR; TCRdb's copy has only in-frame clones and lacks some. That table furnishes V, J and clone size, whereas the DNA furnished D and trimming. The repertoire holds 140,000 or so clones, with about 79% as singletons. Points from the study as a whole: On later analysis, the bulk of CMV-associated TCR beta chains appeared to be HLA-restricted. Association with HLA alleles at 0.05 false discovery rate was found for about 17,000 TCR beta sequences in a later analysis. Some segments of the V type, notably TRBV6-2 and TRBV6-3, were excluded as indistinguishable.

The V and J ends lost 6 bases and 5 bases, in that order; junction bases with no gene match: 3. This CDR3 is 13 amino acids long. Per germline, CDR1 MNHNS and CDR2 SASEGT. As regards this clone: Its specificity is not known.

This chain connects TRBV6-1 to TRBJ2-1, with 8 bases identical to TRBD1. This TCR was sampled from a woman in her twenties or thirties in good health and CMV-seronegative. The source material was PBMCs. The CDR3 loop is CASSQQGDNEQFF. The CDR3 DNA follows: TGTGCCAGCAGCCAACAGGGGGACAATGAGCAGTTCTTC.